Following are 14 T cell receptor beta chains from one sample sequenced in a study of cytomegalovirus exposure and HLA in healthy donors listed by TCRdb under 2017. Libraries were built with the immunoSEQ multiplex PCR assay. The multiplex PCR relied on a mix of 60 forward primers for TCR Vbeta segments and 13 reverse primers for TCR Jbeta segments. Imported from immuneACCESS, the table was reduced by TCRdb to in-frame sequences with V and J called. These copies leave out some clones; in studies compared against another copy, an unresolved V gene accounts for under half, and the cause of the remainder is not known. A total of around 100,000 clones appear in this sample, around two thirds of them only once. Clones ranked in the top ten supply 3.9% of the sample. Sequencing was done on a sample of PBMCs. These receptors were obtained from a man aged 25-45 years in good health and CMV-seronegative.

The J gene is TRBJ2-1, the V gene TRBV7-2; D is uncertain. The germline V and J ends were trimmed by 1 base and 8 bases, with 6 bases remaining between them. Germline lookup yields CDR1 SGHTA and CDR2 FQGNSA. The CDR3 length is 12 residues. As DNA, the CDR3 is TGTGCCAGCAGCTTAGGGGCCTATGAGCAGTTCTTC. Amino acid sequence: CASSLGAYEQFF.

The chain combines TRBV23-1 with TRBJ1-5; tentatively, D is TRBD1 (6 bases). TRBV23-1 counts as an open reading frame of uncertain function. V gave up 2 bases and J gave up 7 bases, with 15 bases separating them. The CDR3 is made up of 15 amino acids. This CDR3 is CASSQEGRGGQPQHF. The CDR3 DNA follows: TGCGCCAGCAGTCAAGAGGGCAGGGGTGGACAGCCCCAGCATTTT.

This clone was found a few times. The V and J genes are TRBV7-2 and TRBJ2-3; possible D gene TRBD2, 6 bases. Germline assignment: CDR1 SGHTA and CDR2 FQGNSA. This CDR3 is 14 amino acids long. V lost 3 bases, J lost 5 bases, and 12 bases lay in between. CDR3 protein: CASSFTGVGDTQYF. The DNA for the CDR3 is TGTGCCAGCAGCTTCACGGGGGTGGGAGATACGCAGTATTTT.

The V and J genes are TRBV28 and TRBJ1-6; perhaps TRBD1 as D (5 bases). Trimming shortened V by 7 bases and J by 7 bases, and 17 bases separated the two germline ends. Per the germline V gene, CDR1 is MDHEN and CDR2 is SYDVKM. The CDR3 extends over 15 amino acids. The CDR3 DNA reads TGTGCCAGCATAAATGGGGCGGAGGGAAATTCACCCCTCCACTTT. This encodes CASINGAEGNSPLHF.

The chain couples TRBV7-8 to TRBJ1-5, with D hard to call. From germline, CDR1 is SGHVS and CDR2 FQNEAQ. This CDR3 contains 12 residues. Trimming removed 1 base from V and 6 bases from J, with 4 bases in between. As DNA, the CDR3 is TGTGCCAGCAGCTTAGTATCTCAGCCCCAGCATTTT. This gives the protein CASSLVSQPQHF.

The CDR3 nucleotides are TGCAGCGTTGATATGGGCAGTTTCTATGGCTACACCTTC. This encodes CSVDMGSFYGYTF. The chain is built from TRBV29-1 and TRBJ1-2; D remains ambiguous. Between the trimmed V and J ends, which lost 3 bases and 4 bases, there was a span of 12 bases. The CDR3 runs to 13 residues. CDR1 SQVTM and CDR2 ANQGSEA come from the germline V gene.

The chain recombines TRBV10-3 with TRBJ2-7, with D maybe TRBD2 (6 bases). The V end was cut by 8 bases, the J end by 3 bases, with 14 bases between. The length of the CDR3 is 13 residues. The germline V gene encodes CDR1 ENHRY and CDR2 SYGVKD. Here the CDR3 reads CAIAAGLNYEQYF. The CDR3 nucleotides are TGTGCCATCGCTGCGGGATTGAACTACGAGCAGTACTTC.

The chain couples TRBV6-5 to TRBJ1-6; D unclear. CDR1 and CDR2 (germline): MNHEY, SVGAGI. The CDR3 sequence is 12 residues long. The V end lost 5 bases, the J end lost 8 bases, and 7 bases lay between the germline ends. The DNA for the CDR3 is TGTGCCAGCAGTGGAGGGCATTCACCCCTCCACTTT. Its protein product is CASSGGHSPLHF.

The V gene is TRBV9, the J gene TRBJ2-5; TRBD2 matches at 8 bases. The junction had 8 bases not matched to a gene; V was cut back by 5 bases and J by 5 bases. The CDR3 is 14 residues long. CDR1 is SGDLS, CDR2 YYNGEE, per germline. In DNA, the CDR3 is TGTGCCAGCAGTAAAGCGGGGGCAGGGGAGACCCAGTACTTC. This sequence encodes CASSKAGAGETQYF.

This clone was found a few times. This chain links TRBV4-1 with TRBJ1-1; 7 bases are shared with TRBD1. CDR1 and CDR2 from the germline V gene are MGHRA and YSYEKL. The CDR3 consists of 12 residues. Losses at the gene ends were 3 bases for V and 6 bases for J; bases not matched to a gene: 1. CDR3 nucleotide sequence: TGCGCCAGCAGCCACACAGGGGCTGAAGCTTTCTTT. It specifies CASSHTGAEAFF.

The chain is built from TRBV5-4 and TRBJ2-3, with 11 nucleotides matching TRBD2. The CDR3 extends over 14 amino acids. The V gene end was trimmed by 4 bases and the J gene end by 6 bases; junction bases not matched to a gene: 4. The germline gives CDR1 SGHNT, CDR2 YYREEE (reference sequence). CDR3 DNA: TGTGCCAGCAGCCCGGGACTAGCGGTCGATACGCAGTATTTT. Protein sequence: CASSPGLAVDTQYF.

This chain joins TRBV28 and TRBJ2-7, with D possibly being TRBD2 (6 bases). V lost 6 bases and J lost 4, with 10 bases in between. Germline V lookup: CDR1 MDHEN, CDR2 SYDVKM. CDR3 size: 12 residues. CDR3 amino acids: CASRGGAYEQYF. In DNA form, the CDR3 reads TGTGCCAGCAGGGGGGGAGCTTACGAGCAGTACTTC. Combining the CDR3 with reference TRBV28 and TRBJ2-7 gives the whole variable domain DVKVTQSSRYLVKRTGEKVFLECVQDMDHENMFWYRQDPGLGLRLIYFSYDVKMKEKGDIPEGYSVSREKKERFSLILESASTNQTSMYLCASRGGAYEQYFGPGTRLTVT.

V gene TRBV5-8 combines with J gene TRBJ2-7; the match to TRBD2 covers 10 bases. The germline gives CDR1 SGHTS, CDR2 YDEGEE. V dropped 0 bases and J dropped 4; count of bases not matched to a gene: 4. The CDR3 length is 15 residues. The CDR3 loop is CASSLVLAGGYEQYF. The DNA for the CDR3 is TGTGCCAGCAGCTTGGTGTTAGCGGGAGGTTACGAGCAGTACTTC.

CDR3 sequence reads: CASSRDRVLGQYF. DNA for the CDR3: TGTGCCAGCAGCCGGGACAGGGTGTTAGGGCAGTACTTC. V is TRBV13 and J is TRBJ2-7; 9 nucleotides line up with TRBD1. V lost 5 bases and J lost 9; bases outside the gene matches: 8. The length of the CDR3 is 13 residues. CDR1 and CDR2 (germline): PRHDT, FYEKMQ (reference sequence).